This T cell receptor (beta chain) was identified during a study of OX40 agonist ivuxolimab in advanced cancers. Study-level background: Patients got intravenous ivuxolimab at 0.01 to 10 mg/kg every 2 weeks.

A remark on this clone: Antigen specificity is unknown.

Repertoires were generated with immunoSEQ multiplex PCR, while TCRdb's copy carries only in-frame clones and drops some. Among 61,000 or so clones, approximately 84% were seen once, and the ten largest hold around 2%. Per germline, CDR1 MNHEY and CDR2 SVGAGI. CDR3 length equals 14 residues. V lost 0 bases, J lost 4 bases, and 9 bases lay in between. Patients had blood sampled at baseline and again on cycle 4 day 1 and cycle 7 day 1. Study-wide results and caveats: More expanded clones were seen, on average, in CD8+ T cells than in CD4+.

The V gene is TRBV6-5, the J gene TRBJ2-5, with a weak D call TRBD1 (6 bases). The sequences come from CD4+ or CD8+ T cells sorted from blood, collected in a trial of the OX40 agonist ivuxolimab. The TCR comes from an adult with an advanced solid tumor such as melanoma, head and neck, liver or kidney cancer. Written as DNA, the CDR3 is TGTGCCAGCAGTTACTCGGAAGGGGGAGAGACCCAGTACTTC. It translates to CASSYSEGGETQYF.